The T cell receptor (beta chain) described here comes from a study of shared clonotypes between healthy human individuals. The protocol was immunoSEQ multiplex PCR, while the TCRdb copy is restricted to in-frame clones and leaves out a portion. Seen here are 2 million or so clones, approximately 95% observed once, and the top ten hold more than 0.95%. CD45RO-negative CD8 cells positively selected for CCR7 made up the naive population, which excluded terminally differentiated effector memory CD45RA+ cells. V shed 2 bases and J shed 2 bases, with 10 bases lying between them. The length of the CDR3 is 15 residues. Germline V CDR1 and CDR2: MNHNS, SASEGT.

The chain combines TRBV6-1 with TRBJ1-5; D gene unclear. The clonotype was recovered from a young man in good health. The sample was naive CD8+ T cells sorted from blood. The CDR3 DNA follows: TGTGCCAGCAGTGAAACCGGCTTAGGCAATCAGCCCCAGCATTTT. It is translated as CASSETGLGNQPQHF.